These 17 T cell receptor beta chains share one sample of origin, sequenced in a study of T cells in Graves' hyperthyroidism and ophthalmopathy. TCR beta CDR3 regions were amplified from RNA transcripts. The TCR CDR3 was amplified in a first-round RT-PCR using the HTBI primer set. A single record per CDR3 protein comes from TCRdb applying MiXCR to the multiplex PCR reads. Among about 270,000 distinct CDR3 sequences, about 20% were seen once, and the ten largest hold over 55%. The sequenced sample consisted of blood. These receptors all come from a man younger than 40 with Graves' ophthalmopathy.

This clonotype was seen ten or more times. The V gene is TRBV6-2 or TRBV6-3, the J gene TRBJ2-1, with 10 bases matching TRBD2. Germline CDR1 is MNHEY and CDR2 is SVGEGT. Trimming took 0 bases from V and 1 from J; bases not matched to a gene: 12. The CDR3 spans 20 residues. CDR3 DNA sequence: TGTGCCAGCAGTTACTCGTCCAGCGGGAGGGCCCGTGGATCCTACAATGAGCAGTTCTTC. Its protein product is CASSYSSSGRARGSYNEQFF.

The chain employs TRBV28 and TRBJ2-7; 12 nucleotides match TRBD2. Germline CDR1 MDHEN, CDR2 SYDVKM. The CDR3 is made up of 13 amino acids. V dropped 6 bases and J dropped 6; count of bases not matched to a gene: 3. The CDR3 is CASSRLAGAEQYF. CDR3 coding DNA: TGTGCCAGCAGCCGACTAGCGGGAGCCGAGCAGTACTTC.

CDR3 nucleotides: TGTGCCAGCACTCTGACAGGGGTCGGGACTGAAGCTTTCTTT. Amino acid sequence: CASTLTGVGTEAFF. V is TRBV6-1 and J is TRBJ1-1, with TRBD1 matching 8 bases. V trimming: 7 bases; J trimming: 5 bases; junction bases outside the gene matches: 9. Looked up from germline, CDR1 is MNHNS and CDR2 is SASEGT. This CDR3 contains 14 residues.

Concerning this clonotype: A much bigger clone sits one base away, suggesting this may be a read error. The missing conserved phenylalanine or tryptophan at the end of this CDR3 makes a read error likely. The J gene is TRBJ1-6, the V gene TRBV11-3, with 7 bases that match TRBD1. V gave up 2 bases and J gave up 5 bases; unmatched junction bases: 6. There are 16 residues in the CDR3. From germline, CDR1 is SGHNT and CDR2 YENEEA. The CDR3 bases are TGTGCCAGCAGCTTAATCCTGGGACAGAATAATTCACCCCTCCACTCT. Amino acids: CASSLILGQNNSPLHS.

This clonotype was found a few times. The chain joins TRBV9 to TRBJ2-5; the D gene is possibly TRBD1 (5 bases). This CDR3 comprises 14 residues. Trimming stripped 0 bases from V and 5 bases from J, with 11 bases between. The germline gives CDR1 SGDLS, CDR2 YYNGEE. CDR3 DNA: TGTGCCAGCAGCGTAGAGGGGTTACGGGAGACCCAGTACTTC. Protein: CASSVEGLRETQYF.

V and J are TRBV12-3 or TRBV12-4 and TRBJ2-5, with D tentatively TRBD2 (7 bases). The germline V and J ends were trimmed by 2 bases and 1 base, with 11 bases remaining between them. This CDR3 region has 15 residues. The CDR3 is CASSLKGGLQETQYF. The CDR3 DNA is TGTGCCAGCAGTTTAAAGGGGGGGCTCCAAGAGACCCAGTACTTC.

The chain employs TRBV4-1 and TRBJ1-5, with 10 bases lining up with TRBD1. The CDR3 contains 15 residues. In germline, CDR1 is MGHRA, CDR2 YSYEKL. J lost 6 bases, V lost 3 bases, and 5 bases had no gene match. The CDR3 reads CASSHPWTGGQPQHF. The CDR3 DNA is TGCGCCAGCAGCCATCCTTGGACAGGGGGTCAGCCCCAGCATTTT.

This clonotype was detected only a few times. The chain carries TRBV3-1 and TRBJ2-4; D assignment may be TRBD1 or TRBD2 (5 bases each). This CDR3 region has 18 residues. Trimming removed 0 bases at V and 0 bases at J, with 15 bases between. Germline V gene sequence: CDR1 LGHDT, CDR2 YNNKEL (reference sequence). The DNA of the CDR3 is TGTGCCAGCAGCCAAGATCTTCCAGGGACGTTAGCCAAAAACATTCAGTACTTC. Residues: CASSQDLPGTLAKNIQYF.

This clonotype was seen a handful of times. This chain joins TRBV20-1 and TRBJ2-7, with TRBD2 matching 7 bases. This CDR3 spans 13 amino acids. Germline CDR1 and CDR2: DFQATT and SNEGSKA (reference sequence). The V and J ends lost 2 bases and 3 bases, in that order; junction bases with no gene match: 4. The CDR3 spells CSARPRGSYEQYF. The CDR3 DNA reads TGCAGTGCTAGACCACGCGGGAGCTACGAGCAGTACTTC.

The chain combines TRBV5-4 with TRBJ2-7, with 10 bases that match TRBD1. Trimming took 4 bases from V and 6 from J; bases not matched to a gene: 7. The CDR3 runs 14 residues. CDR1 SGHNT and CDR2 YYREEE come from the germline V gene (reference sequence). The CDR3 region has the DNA TGTGCCAGCAGCGGCGGACAGGGGGAGCGCGAGCAGTACTTC. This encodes CASSGGQGEREQYF.

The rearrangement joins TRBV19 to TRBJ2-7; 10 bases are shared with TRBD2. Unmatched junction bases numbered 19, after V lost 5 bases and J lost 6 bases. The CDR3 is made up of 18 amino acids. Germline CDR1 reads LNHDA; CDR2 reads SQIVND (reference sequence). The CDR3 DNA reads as TGTGCCAGTAGTTCGAGCGGGAGGGCCTTTTCCCTACCCTCCGAGCAGTACTTC. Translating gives CASSSSGRAFSLPSEQYF.

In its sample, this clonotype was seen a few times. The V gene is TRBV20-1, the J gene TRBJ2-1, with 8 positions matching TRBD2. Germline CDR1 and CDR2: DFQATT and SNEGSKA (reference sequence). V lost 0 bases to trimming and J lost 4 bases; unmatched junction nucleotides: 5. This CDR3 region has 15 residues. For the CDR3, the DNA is TGCAGTGCTAGAGATCTGGCTAGCGGGTACAATGAGCAGTTCTTC. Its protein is CSARDLASGYNEQFF.

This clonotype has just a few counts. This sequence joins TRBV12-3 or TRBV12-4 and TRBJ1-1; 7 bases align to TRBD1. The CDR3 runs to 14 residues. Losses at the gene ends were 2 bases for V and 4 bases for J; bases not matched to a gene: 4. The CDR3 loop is CASSLPGGSTEAFF. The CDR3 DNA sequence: TGTGCCAGCAGTTTACCAGGGGGTTCCACTGAAGCTTTCTTT.

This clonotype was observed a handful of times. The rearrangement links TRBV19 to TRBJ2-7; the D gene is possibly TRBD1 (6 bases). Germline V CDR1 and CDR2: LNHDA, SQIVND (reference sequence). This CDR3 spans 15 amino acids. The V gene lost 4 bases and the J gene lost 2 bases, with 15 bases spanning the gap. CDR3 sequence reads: CASSKGVGETYEQYF. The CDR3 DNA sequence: TGTGCCAGTAGTAAGGGGGTAGGTGAAACCTACGAGCAGTACTTC. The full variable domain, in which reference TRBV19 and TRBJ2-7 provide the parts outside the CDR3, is DGGITQSPKYLFRKEGQNVTLSCEQNLNHDAMYWYRQDPGQGLRLIYYSQIVNDFQKGDIAEGYSVSREKKESFPLTVTSAQKNPTAFYLCASSKGVGETYEQYFGPGTRLTVT.

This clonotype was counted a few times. This CDR3 reads CASSFYGTSNYEQYF. In DNA, the CDR3 is TGCGCCAGCAGCTTCTATGGGACTAGCAACTACGAGCAGTACTTC. The chain couples TRBV5-1 to TRBJ2-7, with 9 positions matching TRBD2. Looked up from germline, CDR1 is SGHRS and CDR2 is YFSETQ. Trimming took 2 bases from V and 3 from J; bases not matched to a gene: 6. The CDR3 spans 15 residues.

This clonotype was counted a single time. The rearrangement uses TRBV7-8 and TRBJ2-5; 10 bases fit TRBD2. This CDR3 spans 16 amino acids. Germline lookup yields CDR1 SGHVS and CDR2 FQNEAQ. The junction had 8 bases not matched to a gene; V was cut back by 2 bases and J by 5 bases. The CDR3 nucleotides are TGTGCCAGCAGCTTAAATCTAGCGGGAGAGAGGGAGACCCAGTACTTC. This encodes CASSLNLAGERETQYF. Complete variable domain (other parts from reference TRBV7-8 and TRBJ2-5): GAGVSQSPRYKVAKRGQDVALRCDPISGHVSLFWYQQALGQGPEFLTYFQNEAQLDKSGLPSDRFFAERPEGSVSTLKIQRTQQEDSAVYLCASSLNLAGERETQYFGPGTRLLVL.

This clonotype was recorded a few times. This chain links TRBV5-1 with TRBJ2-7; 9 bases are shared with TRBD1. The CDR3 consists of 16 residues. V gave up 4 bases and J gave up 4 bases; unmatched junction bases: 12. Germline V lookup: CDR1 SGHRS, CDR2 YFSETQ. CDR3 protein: CASSLIAGTGLYEQYF. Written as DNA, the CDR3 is TGCGCCAGCAGCCTTATAGCCGGGACAGGGTTATACGAGCAGTACTTC.